This T cell receptor (beta chain) was observed in a study of blood T cell repertoires in COVID-19. Overall study context: T cells, B-cell-depleted T cells, or PBMCs provided the cDNA or gDNA that served as material.

Using immunoSEQ multiplex PCR, the repertoire was profiled, and TCRdb retains in-frame clones only, with some absent. The sample has about 16,000 clones, approximately 86% seen once. This clone was counted only a few times. Germline-derived CDR1 and CDR2 are SGHRS and YFSETQ. Between the trimmed V and J ends, which lost 1 base and 0 bases, there was a span of 13 bases. This CDR3 contains 16 residues. The sequence was collected from a human donor in a cohort sampled during active COVID-19. Sequencing was done on a sample of peripheral blood. The chain couples TRBV5-1 to TRBJ1-1; the D gene is possibly TRBD1 (6 bases). The CDR3 sequence is CASSLFGRQVNTEAFF. CDR3 bases: TGCGCCAGCAGCTTGTTCGGACGACAGGTGAACACTGAAGCTTTCTTT. Variable domain in full (rest from reference TRBV5-1 and TRBJ1-1): KAGVTQTPRYLIKTRGQQVTLSCSPISGHRSVSWYQQTPGQGLQFLFEYFSETQRNKGNFPGRFSGRQFSNSRSEMNVSTLELGDSALYLCASSLFGRQVNTEAFFGQGTRLTVV.